This passage covers 20 T cell receptor beta chains from one sample sequenced in a study of PD-L1 blockade in urothelial cancer. TCRdb's copy holds only in-frame clones and misses some; the assay was immunoSEQ multiplex PCR. This sample has 45,000 to 60,000 clones, with about 80% found just once. This sample comprised PBMCs, obtained around atezolizumab (anti-PD-L1) treatment. The source is a man in his forties with urothelial cancer.

This chain links TRBV5-1 with TRBJ2-3, with 11 bases matching TRBD2. This CDR3 is 15 amino acids long. V shed 7 bases and J 5 bases; nucleotides not matched to a gene: 9. Germline CDR1 SGHRS, CDR2 YFSETQ. For the CDR3, the DNA is TGCGCCAGCGGTATGACTAGCGGGATTAGAGATACGCAGTATTTT. It translates to CASGMTSGIRDTQYF.

This clone was recorded at least ten times. This chain uses TRBV6-6 with TRBJ2-5; D perhaps matches TRBD1 (7 bases). Germline CDR1 and CDR2: MNHNY and SVGAGI (reference sequence). V gave up 6 bases and J gave up 1 base, with 12 bases separating them. This CDR3 has 14 residues. The CDR3 DNA is TGTGCCAGCAGAATCCAGGGGGGCCAAGAGACCCAGTACTTC. It yields the protein CASRIQGGQETQYF.

The chain couples TRBV28 to TRBJ1-5; 8 bases line up with TRBD1. The V gene end was trimmed by 8 bases and the J gene end by 0 bases; junction bases not matched to a gene: 3. The germline CDR1 and CDR2 sequences are MDHEN and SYDVKM. The CDR3 has 14 amino acids. The CDR3 here is CASRTGNSNQPQHF. The CDR3 coding sequence is TGTGCCAGCCGGACAGGGAATAGCAATCAGCCCCAGCATTTT.

The V call is TRBV9, the J call TRBJ2-3; TRBD2 matches at 8 bases. Germline CDR1 reads SGDLS; CDR2 reads YYNGEE. V lost 3 bases, J lost 0 bases, and 3 bases stayed unmatched. This CDR3 is built from 15 residues. The CDR3 is CASSGASGSTDTQYF. For the CDR3, the DNA is TGTGCCAGCAGCGGGGCTAGCGGGAGCACAGATACGCAGTATTTT.

The genes are TRBV30 and TRBJ2-2; D ambiguous. The V gene lost 3 bases and the J gene lost 5 bases, with 4 bases spanning the gap. CDR3 size: 11 residues. Germline CDR1 and CDR2: GTSNPN and SVGIG (reference sequence). The CDR3 here is CAWSPTGELFF. CDR3 nucleotide sequence: TGTGCCTGGAGCCCAACCGGGGAGCTGTTTTTT.

This rearrangement joins TRBV18 to TRBJ2-2; the D gene is possibly TRBD2 (7 bases). Trimming cost V 3 bases and J 3 bases, with 14 bases left between them. The CDR3 is 16 amino acids. Germline loops: CDR1 KGHSH, CDR2 LQKENI. DNA of the CDR3: TGTGCCAGCTCACCCCCGCGGGGGCGCGACACCGGGGAGCTGTTTTTT. It is translated as CASSPPRGRDTGELFF.

This sequence joins TRBV11-2 and TRBJ1-4, with unresolved D. V was clipped by 5 bases and J by 7 bases, with 11 bases between them. The CDR3 sequence is 13 residues long. The germline V gene has CDR1 SGHAT and CDR2 FQNNGV. The CDR3 DNA reads as TGTGCCAGCAGCCAACAGAGGGCTGAAAAACTGTTTTTT. It specifies CASSQQRAEKLFF.

The V call is TRBV9, the J call TRBJ1-3; 9 nucleotides match TRBD1. The CDR3 totals 15 residues. The germline V gene has CDR1 SGDLS and CDR2 YYNGEE. V shed 4 bases, J shed 0 bases, and the junction held 2 bases outside the gene matches. CDR3 protein: CASSTGQGSGNTIYF. The CDR3 DNA sequence: TGTGCCAGCAGCACGGGACAGGGCTCTGGAAACACCATATATTTT.

The chain has TRBV7-2 and TRBJ1-2, with D possibly matching TRBD1 (5 bases). V dropped 5 bases and J dropped 7 bases, with 14 bases sitting between them. The germline gives CDR1 SGHTA, CDR2 FQGNSA. This CDR3 region has 13 residues. In nucleotides, the CDR3 is TGTGCCAGCAGCGACCGCCAGGGCCGTGGCTACACCTTC. Translated: CASSDRQGRGYTF.

V usage is TRBV20-1 and J usage is TRBJ2-4; 8 positions agree with TRBD2. The germline V gene has CDR1 DFQATT and CDR2 SNEGSKA (reference sequence). The CDR3 contains 11 residues. J gave up 6 bases and V 6 bases, and 1 base lay outside the gene matches. The CDR3 DNA reads as TGCAGTGCCGCGGGGGGAAACATTCAGTACTTC. Translated, it gives CSAAGGNIQYF.

This clone is labeled as medium-sized. The chain uses TRBV28 and TRBJ2-1; D might be TRBD2 (5 bases). Germline V gene sequence: CDR1 MDHEN, CDR2 SYDVKM. Trimming took off 3 bases at V and 1 base at J, with 19 bases between the two ends. This CDR3 is built from 18 residues. CDR3 sequence reads: CASSLVSDWFGSYNEQFF. CDR3 sequence (DNA): TGTGCCAGCAGTTTGGTTTCGGACTGGTTTGGTTCCTACAATGAGCAGTTCTTC.

V gene TRBV5-1 combines with J gene TRBJ2-1; D perhaps matches TRBD2 (6 bases). Germline CDR1 reads SGHRS; CDR2 reads YFSETQ. The CDR3 runs 17 residues. Trimming left V 4 bases short and J 3 bases short, with 20 bases between. The CDR3 protein is CASSRQAGTGLYNEQFF. As DNA, the CDR3 is TGCGCCAGCAGCCGGCAAGCCGGGACTGGACTCTACAATGAGCAGTTCTTC.

The gene calls are TRBV4-1 and TRBJ2-7; maybe TRBD2 (6 bases). V lost 3 bases to trimming and J lost 4 bases, with 16 bases between them. Germline CDR1 reads MGHRA; CDR2 reads YSYEKL. The CDR3 has 15 residues. CDR3: CASSQVGTERYEQYF. CDR3 sequence (DNA): TGCGCCAGCAGCCAGGTCGGGACTGAGAGATACGAGCAGTACTTC.

In this sample, this clone turned up once. The V call is TRBV6-6, the J call TRBJ2-7; D perhaps matches TRBD2 (5 bases). The CDR3 has 15 amino acids. Per germline, CDR1 MNHNY and CDR2 SVGAGI (reference sequence). The V and J ends lost 0 bases and 6 bases respectively, with 15 bases between them. The CDR3 DNA is TGTGCCAGCAGTTACTCGAGGGAATTAGCCGCCGAGCAGTACTTC. This encodes CASSYSRELAAEQYF.

V is TRBV11-2 and J is TRBJ2-2; maybe TRBD1 (5 bases). CDR3 length equals 12 residues. V lost 6 bases and J 8 bases, leaving 10 bases between the germline ends. CDR1 is SGHAT and CDR2 is FQNNGV in the germline V gene. DNA of the CDR3: TGTGCCAGCAGGGGGCACGGAGGGGAGCTGTTTTTT. This gives the protein CASRGHGGELFF.

The rearrangement joins TRBV4-1 to TRBJ2-3; 15 nucleotides agree with TRBD2. The CDR3 contains 19 residues. Trimming cost V 2 bases and J 0 bases; bases outside gene matches: 6. Germline loops: CDR1 MGHRA, CDR2 YSYEKL. The CDR3 DNA reads TGCGCCAGCAGCCAACTGGGACTAGCGGGAGGAATTAGCACAGATACGCAGTATTTT. Protein product: CASSQLGLAGGISTDTQYF.

The gene calls are TRBV6-1 and TRBJ1-2; D perhaps matches TRBD1 (6 bases). Germline V CDR1 and CDR2: MNHNS, SASEGT. The CDR3 runs to 15 residues. V lost 6 bases, J lost 2 bases, and 16 bases lay in between. The CDR3 here is CASSRSGTPNYGYTF. The CDR3 nucleotides read TGTGCCAGCAGCCGCTCCGGGACACCCAACTATGGCTACACCTTC.

The V gene is TRBV28, the J gene TRBJ2-1; 11 nucleotides line up with TRBD2. There are 14 residues in the CDR3. The V and J ends lost 4 bases and 8 bases, in that order; junction bases with no gene match: 4. Germline V lookup: CDR1 MDHEN, CDR2 SYDVKM. The CDR3 here is CASSWTSGRDEQFF. CDR3 in DNA: TGTGCCAGCAGTTGGACTAGCGGGCGCGATGAGCAGTTCTTC.

This chain links TRBV28 with TRBJ2-1, with 7 bases identical to TRBD1. The CDR3 has 12 amino acids. The ends lost 2 bases at V and 13 bases at J; junction bases unmatched: 5. The germline V gene has CDR1 MDHEN and CDR2 SYDVKM. The CDR3 loop is CASSLEQGKQFF. CDR3 sequence (DNA): TGTGCCAGCAGTTTAGAACAGGGGAAACAGTTCTTC. The full variable domain, rest sourced from reference TRBV28 and TRBJ2-1, is DVKVTQSSRYLVKRTGEKVFLECVQDMDHENMFWYRQDPGLGLRLIYFSYDVKMKEKGDIPEGYSVSREKKERFSLILESASTNQTSMYLCASSLEQGKQFFGPGTRLTVL.

The V call is TRBV29-1, the J call TRBJ2-3; no reliable D call. V gave up 6 bases and J gave up 3 bases, with 13 bases separating them. CDR3 length: 13 amino acids. Germline V lookup: CDR1 SQVTM, CDR2 ANQGSEA. CDR3: CSVTLVATDTQYF. Written as DNA, the CDR3 is TGCAGCGTAACCCTAGTGGCGACAGATACGCAGTATTTT.